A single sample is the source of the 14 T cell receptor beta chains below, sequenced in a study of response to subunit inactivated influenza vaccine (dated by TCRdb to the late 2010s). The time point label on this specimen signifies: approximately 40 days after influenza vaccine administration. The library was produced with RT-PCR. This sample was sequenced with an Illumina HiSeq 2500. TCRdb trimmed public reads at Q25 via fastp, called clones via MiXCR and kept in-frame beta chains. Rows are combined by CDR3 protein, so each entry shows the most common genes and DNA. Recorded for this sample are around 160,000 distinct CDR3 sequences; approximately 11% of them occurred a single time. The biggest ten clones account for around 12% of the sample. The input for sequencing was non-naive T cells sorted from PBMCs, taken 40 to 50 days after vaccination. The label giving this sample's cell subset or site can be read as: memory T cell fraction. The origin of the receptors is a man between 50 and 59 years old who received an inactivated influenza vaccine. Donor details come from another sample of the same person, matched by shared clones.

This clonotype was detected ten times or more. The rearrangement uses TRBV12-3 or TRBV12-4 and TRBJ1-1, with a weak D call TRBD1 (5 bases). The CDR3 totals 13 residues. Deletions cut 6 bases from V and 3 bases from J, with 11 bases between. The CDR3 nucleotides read TGTGCCAGCAGACAGGAACAGGACACTGAAGCTTTCTTT. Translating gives CASRQEQDTEAFF.

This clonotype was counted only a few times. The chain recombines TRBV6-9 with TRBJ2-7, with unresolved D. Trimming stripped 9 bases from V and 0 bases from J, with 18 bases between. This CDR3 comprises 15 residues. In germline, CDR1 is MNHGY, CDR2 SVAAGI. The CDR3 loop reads CASGNETEPSYEQYF. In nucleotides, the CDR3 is TGTGCCAGTGGTAACGAGACTGAGCCCTCCTACGAGCAGTACTTC.

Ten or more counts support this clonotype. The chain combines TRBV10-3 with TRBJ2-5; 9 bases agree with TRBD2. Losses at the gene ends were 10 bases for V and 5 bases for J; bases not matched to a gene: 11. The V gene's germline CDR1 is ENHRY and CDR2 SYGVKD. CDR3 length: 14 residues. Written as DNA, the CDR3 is TGTGCCACCCAGCGACTAGCGGATACGGAGACCCAGTACTTC. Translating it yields CATQRLADTETQYF.

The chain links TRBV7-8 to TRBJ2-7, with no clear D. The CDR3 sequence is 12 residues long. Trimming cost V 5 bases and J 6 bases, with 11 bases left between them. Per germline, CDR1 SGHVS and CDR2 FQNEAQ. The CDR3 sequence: CASSPLLAEQYF. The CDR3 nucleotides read TGTGCCAGCAGCCCCCTCTTGGCCGAGCAGTACTTC.

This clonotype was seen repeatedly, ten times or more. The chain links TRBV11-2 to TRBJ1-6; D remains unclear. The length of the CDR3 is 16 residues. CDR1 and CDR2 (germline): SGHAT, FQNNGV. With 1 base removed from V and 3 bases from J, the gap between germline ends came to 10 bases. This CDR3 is CASSLAPVNYNSPLHF. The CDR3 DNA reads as TGTGCCAGCAGCTTAGCTCCAGTGAACTATAATTCACCCCTCCACTTT.

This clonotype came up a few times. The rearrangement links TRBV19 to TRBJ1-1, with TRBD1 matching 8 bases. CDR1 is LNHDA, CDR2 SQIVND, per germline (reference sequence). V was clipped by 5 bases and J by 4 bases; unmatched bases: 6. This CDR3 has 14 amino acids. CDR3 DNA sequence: TGTGCCAGTAGTCCCGACAGGGGCTTCACTGAAGCTTTCTTT. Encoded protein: CASSPDRGFTEAFF.

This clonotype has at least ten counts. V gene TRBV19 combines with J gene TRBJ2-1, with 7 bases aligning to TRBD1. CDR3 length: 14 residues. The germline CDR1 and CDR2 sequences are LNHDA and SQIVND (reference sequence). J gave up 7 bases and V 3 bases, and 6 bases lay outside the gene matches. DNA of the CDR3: TGTGCCAGTAGTATGACGGACAGGTGGAATGAGCAGTTCTTC. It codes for CASSMTDRWNEQFF.

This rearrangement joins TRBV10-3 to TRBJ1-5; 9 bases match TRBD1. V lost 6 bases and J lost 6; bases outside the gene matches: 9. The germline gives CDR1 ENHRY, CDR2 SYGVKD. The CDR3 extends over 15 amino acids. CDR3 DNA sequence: TGTGCCATCAGCCCGACAGGGGGGAGGGGTCAGCCCCAGCATTTT. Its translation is CAISPTGGRGQPQHF.

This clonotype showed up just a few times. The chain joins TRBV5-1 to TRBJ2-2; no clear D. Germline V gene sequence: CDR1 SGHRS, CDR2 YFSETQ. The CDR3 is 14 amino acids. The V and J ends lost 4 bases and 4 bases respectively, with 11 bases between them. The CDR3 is CASSAAQLTGELFF. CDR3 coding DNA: TGCGCCAGCAGCGCCGCCCAGCTCACCGGGGAGCTGTTTTTT.

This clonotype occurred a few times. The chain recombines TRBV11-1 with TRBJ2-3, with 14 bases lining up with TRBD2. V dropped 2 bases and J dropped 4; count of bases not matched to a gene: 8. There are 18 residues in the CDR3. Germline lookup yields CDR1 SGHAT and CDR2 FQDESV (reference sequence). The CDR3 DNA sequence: TGTGCCAGCAGCTTATGGACTAGCGGGGGGTCTGTAGCAGATACGCAGTATTTT. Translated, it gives CASSLWTSGGSVADTQYF.

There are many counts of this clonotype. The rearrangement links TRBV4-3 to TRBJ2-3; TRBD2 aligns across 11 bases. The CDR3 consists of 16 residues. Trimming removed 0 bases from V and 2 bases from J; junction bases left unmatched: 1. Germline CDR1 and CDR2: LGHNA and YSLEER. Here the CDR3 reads CASSQELAGVTDTQYF. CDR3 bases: TGCGCCAGCAGCCAAGAACTAGCGGGGGTCACAGATACGCAGTATTTT.

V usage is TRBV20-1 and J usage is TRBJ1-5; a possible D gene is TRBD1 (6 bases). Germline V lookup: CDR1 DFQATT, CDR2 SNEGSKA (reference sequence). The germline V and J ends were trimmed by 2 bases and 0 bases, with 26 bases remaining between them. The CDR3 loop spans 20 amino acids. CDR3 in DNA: TGCAGTGCTAGACCACCAAGTCGGTTCGGACAGCACCATAGCAATCAGCCCCAGCATTTT. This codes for CSARPPSRFGQHHSNQPQHF.

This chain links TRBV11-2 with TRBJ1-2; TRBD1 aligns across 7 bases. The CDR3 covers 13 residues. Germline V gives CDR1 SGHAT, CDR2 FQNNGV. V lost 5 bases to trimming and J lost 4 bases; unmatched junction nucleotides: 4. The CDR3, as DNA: TGTGCCAGCAGCCTGTCAGGGGGCTATGGCTACACCTTC. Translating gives CASSLSGGYGYTF.

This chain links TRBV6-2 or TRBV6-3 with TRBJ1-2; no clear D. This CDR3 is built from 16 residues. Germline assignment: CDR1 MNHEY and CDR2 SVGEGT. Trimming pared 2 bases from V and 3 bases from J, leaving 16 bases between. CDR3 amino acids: CASSYILLGMDYGYTF. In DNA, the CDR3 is TGTGCCAGCAGTTACATTTTATTAGGCATGGACTATGGCTACACCTTC.